These 16 T cell receptor beta chains were sequenced from one sample in a study of Tregs in tolerant kidney transplant recipients. The assay was immunoSEQ multiplex PCR, and TCRdb's table has in-frame clones only and misses some. The sample includes 70,000 to 95,000 clones, 75% to 95% of them seen just once. Material: Tregs from blood, obtained before the transplant. The receptors originated from a human donor who received a combined kidney and bone marrow transplant.

The chain carries TRBV6-5 and TRBJ1-2; D might be TRBD1 (5 bases). This CDR3 has 12 amino acids. Germline V lookup: CDR1 MNHEY, CDR2 SVGAGI. V was shortened by 7 bases and J by 7 bases, with 13 bases between the two germline ends. CDR3 coding DNA: TGTGCCAGCAAGCAGGGTTTGTTTGGCTACACCTTC. Translated: CASKQGLFGYTF.

This clone occurred once. The V gene is TRBV5-1, the J gene TRBJ2-3; a possible D gene is TRBD1 (5 bases). This CDR3 contains 14 residues. The germline V and J ends were trimmed by 6 bases and 0 bases, with 11 bases remaining between them. The germline CDR1 and CDR2 sequences are SGHRS and YFSETQ. Here the CDR3 reads CASTMDTSTDTQYF. CDR3 sequence (DNA): TGCGCCAGCACCATGGACACTAGCACAGATACGCAGTATTTT.

This chain joins TRBV7-8 and TRBJ1-2; a weak D match, TRBD1 (6 bases). Germline CDR1 SGHVS, CDR2 FQNEAQ. The CDR3 is 12 amino acids. Trimming took 7 bases from V and 4 from J, leaving 10 bases between them. The CDR3 DNA reads TGTGCCAGCAAAACAGGGTTCTATGGCTACACCTTC. Protein: CASKTGFYGYTF.

This clone was recorded only once. The J gene is TRBJ1-3, the V gene TRBV7-3; possible D gene TRBD1, 6 bases. The ends were cut back, 5 bases at V and 4 bases at J, with 12 bases in the middle. Germline V CDR1 and CDR2: SGHTA, FQGTGA. This CDR3 spans 14 amino acids. CDR3 protein: CASSLRTAGNTIYF. DNA of the CDR3: TGTGCCAGCAGCCTGCGGACAGCCGGAAACACCATATATTTT.

The chain has TRBV4-1 and TRBJ2-1; either TRBD1 or TRBD2 may fit D (5 bases each). CDR1 and CDR2 from the germline V gene are MGHRA and YSYEKL. V dropped 4 bases and J dropped 0 bases, with 10 bases sitting between them. The CDR3 has 15 residues. CDR3 region: CASSPAGGSYNEQFF. DNA for the CDR3: TGCGCCAGCAGCCCCGCTGGGGGCTCCTACAATGAGCAGTTCTTC.

The CDR3 loop reads CASSKLTETSGSVNEQFF. CDR3 DNA: TGTGCCAGCAGCAAATTAACCGAGACTAGCGGGAGTGTTAATGAGCAGTTCTTC. The chain has TRBV21-1 and TRBJ2-1; the table's TRBD2 call for D was not verified on the DNA. TRBV21-1 is flagged as a pseudogene. The CDR3 runs to 18 residues.

The chain is built from TRBV5-5 and TRBJ2-7, with D hard to call. The germline CDR1 and CDR2 sequences are SGHKS and YYEKEE (reference sequence). This CDR3 spans 14 amino acids. V was cut by 4 bases and J by 5 bases, with 16 bases left in between. CDR3 in DNA: TGTGCCAGCAGCCCGGGCCCCCAGGTGGACGAGCAGTACTTC. Its protein product is CASSPGPQVDEQYF.

The chain links TRBV29-1 to TRBJ2-4; TRBD1 might be the D (6 bases). The germline V gene encodes CDR1 SQVTM and CDR2 ANQGSEA. The CDR3 runs to 13 residues. The V gene lost 4 bases and the J gene lost 5 bases, with 12 bases spanning the gap. The CDR3: CSVVQGGENIQYF. CDR3 coding DNA: TGCAGCGTTGTACAGGGTGGTGAAAACATTCAGTACTTC.

This sequence joins TRBV19 and TRBJ2-7; maybe TRBD1 (6 bases). V was trimmed by 3 bases and J by 2 bases, leaving 11 bases between them. The CDR3 sequence is 14 residues long. The V gene's germline CDR1 is LNHDA and CDR2 SQIVND (reference sequence). CDR3 sequence reads: CASSIHRDAYEQYF. CDR3 DNA: TGTGCCAGTAGTATCCACAGGGACGCCTACGAGCAGTACTTC.

As to this clone: The same CDR3 can be traced to other DNA sequences in this sample. The V call is TRBV5-4, the J call TRBJ2-5; D is tentatively TRBD1 or TRBD2 (5 bases each). Trimming took 5 bases from V and 0 from J, leaving 26 bases between them. CDR1 SGHNT and CDR2 YYREEE come from the germline V gene (reference sequence). CDR3 size: 19 residues. This chain's CDR3 is CASRRGGPSGIYNQETQYF. Written as DNA, the CDR3 is TGTGCCAGCAGAAGGGGCGGGCCTAGTGGGATCTACAACCAAGAGACCCAGTACTTC.

V and J are TRBV7-9 and TRBJ2-6; D might be TRBD1 or TRBD2, each matching 6 bases. The CDR3 consists of 16 residues. The ends were cut back, 0 bases at V and 4 bases at J, with 10 bases in the middle. In germline, CDR1 is SEHNR, CDR2 FQNEAQ (reference sequence). The CDR3 protein is CASSLAWGAGANVLTF. The CDR3 coding sequence is TGTGCCAGCAGCTTAGCATGGGGGGCCGGGGCCAACGTCCTGACTTTC.

CDR3 residues: CAWIKNSGTGYGYTF. The CDR3 DNA follows: TGTGCCTGGATAAAAAACTCCGGGACAGGGTATGGCTACACCTTC. This chain connects TRBV30 to TRBJ1-2; 9 nucleotides match TRBD1. CDR3 size: 15 residues. From germline, CDR1 is GTSNPN and CDR2 SVGIG (reference sequence). J gave up 5 bases and V 4 bases, and 11 bases lay outside the gene matches.

The chain links TRBV6-6 to TRBJ2-3, with 10 bases aligning to TRBD2. V dropped 6 bases and J dropped 4; count of bases not matched to a gene: 10. Germline V lookup: CDR1 MNHNY, CDR2 SVGAGI (reference sequence). This CDR3 is built from 16 residues. The CDR3, as DNA: TGTGCCAGCAGCCCGCTAGCGGGAGAAGGTTCAGATACGCAGTATTTT. This gives the protein CASSPLAGEGSDTQYF.

The gene calls are TRBV9 and TRBJ2-1; TRBD2 aligns across 9 bases. The trim removed 4 bases at V and 2 bases at J, leaving 10 bases unmatched. The CDR3 length is 17 residues. Germline V gene lookup returns CDR1 SGDLS and CDR2 YYNGEE. The CDR3 spells CASSPIGSGRTYNEQFF. The CDR3 DNA is TGTGCCAGCAGCCCCATAGGTAGCGGGAGAACCTACAATGAGCAGTTCTTC.

This CDR3 reads CASSSGRANEQFF. For the CDR3, the DNA is TGTGCCAGCTCAAGCGGGAGGGCCAATGAGCAGTTCTTC. The chain recombines TRBV18 with TRBJ2-1, with 10 bases identical to TRBD2. There are 13 residues in the CDR3. From germline, CDR1 is KGHSH and CDR2 LQKENI. The J segment lost 6 bases and the V segment lost 5 bases, leaving 1 base of the junction unmatched.

The chain employs TRBV6-6 and TRBJ2-2; D may be TRBD1 or TRBD2 (5 bases each). Trimming stripped 5 bases from V and 0 bases from J, with 10 bases between. This CDR3 is built from 15 residues. Germline-derived CDR1 and CDR2 are MNHNY and SVGAGI (reference sequence). The CDR3: CASSGGAANTGELFF. In DNA, the CDR3 is TGTGCCAGCAGTGGGGGAGCTGCGAACACCGGGGAGCTGTTTTTT.